Listed below are T cell receptor beta chains from one sample, sequenced in a study of radiotherapy plus CTLA-4 blockade in lung cancer. TCRdb's table, derived via immunoSEQ multiplex PCR, lists solely in-frame clones and lacks some. The sample has around 120,000 clones, 78% seen once. Material: peripheral blood, obtained from a patient treated with radiotherapy plus ipilimumab. All receptors come from a human donor with non-small cell lung cancer who had a partial response to radiotherapy plus ipilimumab. The CDR3 runs from the conserved cysteine through the conserved F or W. Each record gives: CDR3 protein, J gene, CDR3 length, V gene, clone size. Size is stated for part of the rows, as once, few or many counts, or as a class when the clone is expanded.

CASSRQTSEAFF,TRBJ1-1,12,TRBV28,once
CASREQGASEKLFF,TRBJ1-4,14,TRBV2,NA
CASSFLRVGQGEQFF,TRBJ2-1,15,TRBV13,NA
CASSQEPSGKYNEQFF,TRBJ2-1,16,TRBV4-3,NA
CASSPFPSDRASQPQHF,TRBJ1-5,17,TRBV7-9,NA
CASSSSTTGNYGYTF,TRBJ1-2,15,TRBV7-8,NA
CASSTLGGSNYEQYF,TRBJ2-7,15,TRBV6-6,NA
CASSIVGGGRAFF,TRBJ1-1,13,TRBV19,NA
CASSYRDSYEQYF,TRBJ2-7,13,TRBV28,NA
CASRSLAGGQKTQYF,TRBJ2-5,15,TRBV6-5,NA
CAHERQGGVPLHF,TRBJ1-6,13,TRBV30,NA
CASSQGREGVKNIQYF,TRBJ2-4,16,TRBV7-9,NA
CASSRSGIGSYEQYF,TRBJ2-7,15,TRBV5-1,NA
CASSSLQGRYNEQFF,TRBJ2-1,15,TRBV28,NA
CASSVDSETQYF,TRBJ2-5,12,TRBV9,once
CASSGSQGAGVTKNIQYF,TRBJ2-4,18,TRBV6-1,NA
CASSPMPGVIRETQYF,TRBJ2-5,16,TRBV7-8,NA
CASSPTDRNTEAFF,TRBJ1-1,14,TRBV6-5,NA
CASSRNTGDTEAFF,TRBJ1-1,14,TRBV7-9,NA
CASSGTGNIYGYTF,TRBJ1-2,14,TRBV9,few
CASRQGNDQPQHF,TRBJ1-5,13,TRBV6-1,NA
CASSPLTGVGELFF,TRBJ2-2,14,TRBV9,NA
CSAPHTGELFF,TRBJ2-2,11,TRBV20-1,few
CASSFSQGNEQFF,TRBJ2-1,13,TRBV7-9,NA
CASSRGPGETQYF,TRBJ2-5,13,TRBV19,once
CASSPPGTEAEAFF,TRBJ1-1,14,TRBV18,NA